Following are 5 T cell receptor beta chains from one sample sequenced in a study of shared clonotypes between healthy human individuals. Method: immunoSEQ multiplex PCR; TCRdb's copy keeps in-frame clones and lacks some. The sample includes about a million clones, roughly 80% of them seen just once. Input material: memory CD4+ T cells from PBMCs. Subset meaning: CD45RA-negative fraction. Source of these receptors: a man between 18 and 29 years old in good health. Some clones in this sample may be carry-over from other donors' samples.

Of note for this clone: The sample has other DNA sequences that encode this CDR3 too. The V call is TRBV5-1, the J call TRBJ2-2, with 8 bases that match TRBD2. The CDR3 extends over 16 amino acids. The germline gives CDR1 SGHRS, CDR2 YFSETQ. V lost 3 bases to trimming and J lost 1 base; unmatched junction nucleotides: 5. CDR3 residues: CASSYLAGGNTGELFF. The CDR3 bases are TGCGCCAGCAGCTACCTCGCGGGAGGGAACACCGGGGAGCTGTTTTTT.

The chain combines TRBV7-8 with TRBJ2-7; D not resolved. This CDR3 has 15 residues. Trimming pared 6 bases from V and 7 bases from J, leaving 22 bases between. CDR1 SGHVS and CDR2 FQNEAQ come from the germline V gene. The CDR3 bases are TGTGCCAGCAGTTTTATGAGGATGGGGTTAGGGGAGCAGTACTTC. This encodes CASSFMRMGLGEQYF.

This chain links TRBV27 with TRBJ2-7; the D gene could be TRBD1 or TRBD2 (5 bases each). CDR3 length: 16 amino acids. Germline values: CDR1 MNHEY, CDR2 SMNVEV (reference sequence). V gave up 3 bases and J gave up 2 bases, with 17 bases separating them. CDR3 DNA sequence: TGTGCCAGCAGTTTCTTTACCCAGGGAGTTCCCTACGAGCAGTACTTC. It translates to CASSFFTQGVPYEQYF.

The genes are TRBV7-9 and TRBJ2-7, with 9 bases fitting TRBD1. The germline gives CDR1 SEHNR, CDR2 FQNEAQ (reference sequence). The CDR3 spans 17 residues. V dropped 5 bases and J dropped 5; count of bases not matched to a gene: 16. The CDR3 reads CASSPWGGQGSLDEQYF. The CDR3 DNA reads as TGTGCCAGCAGCCCGTGGGGGGGACAGGGCAGTTTGGACGAGCAGTACTTC.

This CDR3 is CASSHGGGPNSGANVLTF. The CDR3 DNA sequence: TGTGCCAGCAGCCACGGTGGGGGACCCAACTCTGGGGCCAACGTCCTGACTTTC. The chain couples TRBV4-2 to TRBJ2-6; D might be TRBD1 or TRBD2, each matching 5 bases. The V gene's germline CDR1 is LGHNA and CDR2 YNFKEQ. Trimming took off 3 bases at V and 0 bases at J, with 15 bases between the two ends. The CDR3 sequence is 18 residues long.